This TCR beta chain was profiled in a study of blood T cell repertoires in COVID-19. The CDR3 is 17 amino acids. Per germline, CDR1 MNHNY and CDR2 SVGAGI (reference sequence). V lost 5 bases, J lost 2 bases, and 8 bases stayed unmatched. Some clones are missing from TCRdb's copy, which holds only in-frame ones; the method was immunoSEQ multiplex PCR. The sample carries hundreds of thousands of clones, approximately 90% recorded once. The receptor comes from a woman younger than 35 who had recovered from COVID-19. This chain joins TRBV6-6 and TRBJ2-2; 10 bases are a match to TRBD2. Sequencing used peripheral blood. The CDR3, as DNA: TGTGCCAGCAGTCCGACTAGCGGGCGAAAAAACACCGGGGAGCTGTTTTTT. This gives the protein CASSPTSGRKNTGELFF.